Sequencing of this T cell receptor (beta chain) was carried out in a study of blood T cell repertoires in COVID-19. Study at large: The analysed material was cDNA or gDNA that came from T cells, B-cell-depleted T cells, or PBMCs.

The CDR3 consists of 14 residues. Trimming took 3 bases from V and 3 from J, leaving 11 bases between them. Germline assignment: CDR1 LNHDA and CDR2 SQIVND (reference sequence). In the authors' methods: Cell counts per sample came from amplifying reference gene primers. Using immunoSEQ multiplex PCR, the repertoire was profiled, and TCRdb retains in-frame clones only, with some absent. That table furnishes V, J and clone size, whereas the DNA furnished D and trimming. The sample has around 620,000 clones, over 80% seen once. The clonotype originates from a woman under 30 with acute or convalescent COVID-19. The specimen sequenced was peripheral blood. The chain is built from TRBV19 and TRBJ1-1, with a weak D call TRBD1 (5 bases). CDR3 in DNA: TGTGCCAGTAGTATCTCCAGGGCGTACACTGAAGCTTTCTTT. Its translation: CASSISRAYTEAFF.